Below, one T cell receptor (beta chain) is given with its context. In the study's own analysis: Reference gene primer amplification in the assay estimated nucleated cell counts. TCRdb's table, derived via immunoSEQ multiplex PCR, lists solely in-frame clones and lacks some. Clone size and V and J calls were adopted from that table, with D and trimming inferred from the DNA. The sample lists 150,000 to 200,000 clones, around 90% occurring once. The data belong to a study of blood T cell repertoires in COVID-19. Study at large: COVID-19 samples from acute and convalescent phases originated in the United States, Italy and Spain. Nucleic acid was either cDNA or gDNA, and it came from T cells, B-cell-depleted T cells, or PBMCs.

Germline CDR1 SGHAT, CDR2 FQNNGV. The CDR3 is made up of 15 amino acids. V trimming: 3 bases; J trimming: 0 bases; junction bases outside the gene matches: 2. The gene calls are TRBV11-2 and TRBJ2-3, with 8 bases aligning to TRBD2. The clonotype was recovered from a man in his 60s with active or convalescent COVID-19. Material: peripheral blood. In DNA, the CDR3 is TGTGCCAGCAGCTTCCGGGAGGGGAGCACAGATACGCAGTATTTT. Protein product: CASSFREGSTDTQYF.